This TCR beta chain stems from a study of CD8 T cells in Susac syndrome. Study overall: At blood draw, Susac syndrome patients were therapy-naive, on corticosteroids, or on intravenous immunoglobulin alone.

With random hexamers, 0.5 to 1 ug RNA was reverse transcribed. Amplification of TCR beta CDR3 was carried out by immunoSEQ multiplex PCR, which covered 54 Vbeta and 13 Jbeta segments. Each CDR3 protein gets one entry after TCRdb re-called the immunoSEQ multiplex PCR reads with MiXCR. The profile shows around 80,000 distinct CDR3 sequences, approximately 93% of them singletons. Overall study findings and caveats: Maximal CD8+ clonal expansion in Susac was observed within TEMRA cells and among active patients.

The study sequenced TCR beta in blood CD8+ and CD4+ T cells. The CDR3 totals 13 residues. CDR1 and CDR2 (germline): SGDLS, YYNGEE. With 3 bases removed from V and 11 bases from J, the gap between germline ends came to 17 bases. As for this clonotype: The antigen is unknown.

The chain has TRBV9 and TRBJ1-1; D not resolved. The sequence came from a human donor with Susac syndrome. The sequenced sample was CD8+ T cells from PBMCs. The CDR3 DNA reads as TGTGCCAGCAGCGAGGGTCCGGGAGTTGACGCTTTCTTT. It is translated as CASSEGPGVDAFF.